Described below is a single T cell receptor (beta chain) sequence and its context. Antigen unknown. While unrecorded immune exposures were likely, the donors were nominally healthy when sampled. The sample belongs to a study of cytomegalovirus exposure and HLA in healthy donors. Overall study results and limits: Across all donors, roughly uniform sequencing depth was an assumption of the presence/absence analyses. A later analysis showed TCR association rates differing by HLA locus, peaking at DRB1 and lowest at HLA-C.

The study ran its PCR with 60 Vbeta and 13 Jbeta primers. Method: immunoSEQ multiplex PCR; TCRdb's copy keeps in-frame clones and lacks some. This table has 100,000 to 150,000 clones, around 80% appearing once. Germline V gives CDR1 MNHEY, CDR2 SVGAGI. This CDR3 spans 13 amino acids. Sequenced material: PBMCs. The receptor was isolated from a woman aged 18 to 35 in good health and CMV-seronegative. V and J are TRBV6-5 and TRBJ2-3, with D unresolved. DNA of the CDR3: TGTGGCGCACAACGACCAGGAACAGATACGCAGTATTTT. It codes for CGAQRPGTDTQYF.